These T cell receptor beta chains were read from a single sample in a study of post-analysis software for immune sequencing data. TCRdb passed the PCR reads through MiXCR, listing each CDR3 protein once. This sample has under 650,000 distinct CDR3 sequences, with 40% to 50% found just once. Sequencing input: blood. These receptors all stem from a girl aged 5-17 years with multiple sclerosis. CDR3s include the opening cysteine and the closing phenylalanine or tryptophan. A D gene is named only where the DNA matches it firmly.

d_gene	v_gene	CDR3aa
-	TRBV6-5	CASSFGKTQYF
TRBD1	TRBV10-3	CAIRQGADSGNTIYF
-	TRBV7-2	CASSVSTELYEQYF
-	TRBV5-1	CASSSGAGTYGYTF
TRBD1	TRBV15	CATTPEAGGARGTEAFF
-	TRBV11-3	CASSSPGYDEQFF
TRBD1	TRBV20-1	CSATDRGRDEQFF
-	TRBV5-1	CASSSDPHEQFF
TRBD2	TRBV7-8	CASSLASGTLNTQYF
-	TRBV29-1	CSVEVSHGAAVREQYF
TRBD1	TRBV12-3/TRBV12-4	CASSADRGLVEQYF
-	TRBV5-1	CASSLGAEQETQYF
-	TRBV7-2	CASSLSPATNEKLFF
-	TRBV12-3/TRBV12-4	CASRIQAYGGYTF
TRBD2	TRBV20-1	CSARVPAGGPHEQFF
-	TRBV5-1	CASSPSRGQTYTGELFF
TRBD2	TRBV2	CASPLADPYEQYF
TRBD2	TRBV20-1	CSAVKVLAGGPRGDEQYF
TRBD2	TRBV29-1	CSARLASGQETQYF
-	TRBV5-1	CASSLGPGTPPYNEQFF
TRBD2	TRBV6-2/TRBV6-3	CASRRLAVRLNEQFF
-	TRBV7-2	CASSPRVGAHYNEQFF
-	TRBV6-5	CASTGGAREKLFF
TRBD2	TRBV11-3	CASSPGLAGIEQFF
-	TRBV5-1	CASSLNRAGANVLTF
-	TRBV7-9	CASSLGSPAGEQYF
-	TRBV4-1	CASSQSDGPKNIQYF
TRBD2	TRBV25-1	CASSDLAGGGTDTQYF
-	TRBV7-9	CASSLIRSSYNEQFF
TRBD2	TRBV29-1	CSVELAGVGDEQFF
-	TRBV20-1	CSASLGGAFF
-	TRBV7-2	CASSLPQNYGYTF
-	TRBV5-1	CASSPGALSGTEAFF
-	TRBV7-9	CASSSTGTGANVLTF
TRBD2	TRBV10-3	CAIRTSGSTGELFF
-	TRBV20-1	CSAPIGPNYGYTF
-	TRBV25-1	CATRGGTEAFF
-	TRBV10-3	CAISEGGGRSYEQYF
TRBD1	TRBV20-1	CSAPGQGGEKLFF
-	TRBV20-1	CSAFPLARGANEQYF
-	TRBV12-3/TRBV12-4	CASSLGKGGRLYEQYF
-	TRBV6-6	CASSYSIHYEQYF
TRBD2	TRBV19	CASSSGGRAKDEQFF
TRBD2	TRBV24-1	CATSGPGGAQRETQYF
-	TRBV10-3	CAINVRGGNYGYTF
TRBD1	TRBV5-1	CASSPNDRELGQETQYF
TRBD1	TRBV9	CASSGQPGGRAFF
-	TRBV20-1	CSAVHRVAKNIQYF
-	TRBV2	CASSVWTARMDTQYF
TRBD1	TRBV28	CASSSGQGARHQPQHF
TRBD2	TRBV7-2	CASGLEVSHEQYF
-	TRBV7-2	CASSLASRGSPTYEQYF
-	TRBV10-3	CAITGDWANYGYTF
TRBD1	TRBV4-2	CASSQDQDRGAKNIQYF
-	TRBV12-3/TRBV12-4	CASSLYALVLIGELFF
-	TRBV7-9	CASNVQGSTETQYF
-	TRBV5-1	CASSLDITEAFF
TRBD2	TRBV4-1	CASSQPGGWQDTQYF